The 31 T cell receptor beta chains in this list originate from one sample, sequenced in a study of T cells in Graves' hyperthyroidism and ophthalmopathy. From RNA transcripts, TCR beta CDR3 regions were amplified. When the TCR CDR3 underwent first-round RT-PCR, the HTBI primer set was used. TCRdb analysed the multiplex PCR reads with MiXCR anew, one entry per CDR3 protein. The data contain approximately 600,000 distinct CDR3 sequences, about 17% of them singletons. The source material was blood. These TCRs come from a young woman with Graves' hyperthyroidism.

This clonotype was picked up a small number of times. V is TRBV10-3 and J is TRBJ2-5, with D unclear. The CDR3 is 14 residues long. The germline CDR1 and CDR2 sequences are ENHRY and SYGVKD. Trimming left V 2 bases short and J 5 bases short, with 12 bases between. Written as DNA, the CDR3 is TGTGCCATCAGTGAGACTGGCAACACGGAGACCCAGTACTTC. Its translation: CAISETGNTETQYF.

The chain links TRBV20-1 to TRBJ2-6; the D is unclear. CDR3 length equals 14 residues. Per germline, CDR1 DFQATT and CDR2 SNEGSKA (reference sequence). V lost 3 bases and J 4 bases, leaving 10 bases between the germline ends. The CDR3 region is CSASAVGGANVLTF. The CDR3, as DNA: TGCAGTGCTAGCGCGGTCGGGGGGGCCAACGTCCTGACTTTC.

This clonotype was observed a few times. J is TRBJ2-3 and V is TRBV20-1; a weak D match, TRBD2 (7 bases). Trimming pared 6 bases from V and 4 bases from J, leaving 23 bases between. This CDR3 is 16 amino acids long. The germline CDR1 and CDR2 sequences are DFQATT and SNEGSKA (reference sequence). CDR3: CSAGGAGVYVSDTQYF. For the CDR3, the DNA is TGCAGTGCAGGGGGGGCGGGGGTTTATGTTTCAGATACGCAGTATTTT.

This clonotype showed up many times. The gene calls are TRBV5-1 and TRBJ2-3; D not resolved. Trimming removed 5 bases from V and 4 bases from J, with 17 bases in between. This CDR3 has 15 amino acids. Germline V gene lookup returns CDR1 SGHRS and CDR2 YFSETQ. The CDR3 spells CASSIGGGAPDTQYF. The CDR3 nucleotides read TGCGCCAGCAGTATCGGCGGTGGAGCTCCAGATACGCAGTATTTT.

This clonotype was seen ten or more times. V is TRBV20-1 and J is TRBJ2-7, with D unresolved. This CDR3 is built from 13 residues. Looked up from germline, CDR1 is DFQATT and CDR2 is SNEGSKA (reference sequence). The ends were cut back, 8 bases at V and 0 bases at J, with 14 bases in the middle. The CDR3 DNA follows: TGCAGTACTCCCGACACTGGCTCCTACGAGCAGTACTTC. Translation: CSTPDTGSYEQYF.

The table lists this clonotype with a few counts. The V and J genes are TRBV20-1 and TRBJ2-7; TRBD1 might be the D (6 bases). Germline values: CDR1 DFQATT, CDR2 SNEGSKA (reference sequence). Trimming cost V 4 bases and J 7 bases, with 20 bases left between them. This CDR3 is 14 amino acids long. The CDR3 bases are TGCAGTGCTATGTCGAGTACAGGGTTAGGGGAGCAGTACTTC. This codes for CSAMSSTGLGEQYF.

This clonotype has at least ten counts. The rearrangement joins TRBV5-1 to TRBJ2-7; TRBD2 agrees at 9 bases. Per germline, CDR1 SGHRS and CDR2 YFSETQ. The CDR3 spans 17 residues. With V trimmed by 0 bases and J by 2 bases, 9 bases remained unmatched. CDR3 residues: CASSLGQGGGRAYEQYF. The CDR3 bases are TGCGCCAGCAGCTTGGGCCAGGGGGGCGGGAGGGCCTACGAGCAGTACTTC.

V gene TRBV30 combines with J gene TRBJ1-1; the D is unclear. The V gene lost 0 bases and the J gene lost 6 bases, with 14 bases spanning the gap. The CDR3 runs to 14 residues. Germline V gives CDR1 GTSNPN, CDR2 SVGIG (reference sequence). The chain's CDR3 is CAWSVRFSEAEAFF. The CDR3 region has the DNA TGTGCCTGGAGTGTACGTTTTTCCGAGGCTGAAGCTTTCTTT. Together with reference TRBV30 and TRBJ1-1, the CDR3 gives the full variable domain: SQTIHQWPATLVQPVGSPLSLECTVEGTSNPNLYWYRQAAGRGLQLLFYSVGIGQISSEVPQNLSASRPQDRQFILSSKKLLLSDSGFYLCAWSVRFSEAEAFFGQGTRLTVV.

This clonotype occurred many times. This sequence joins TRBV2 and TRBJ2-3; D remains ambiguous. V was clipped by 6 bases and J by 2 bases, with 6 bases between them. CDR3 length: 12 amino acids. CDR1 is SNHLY, CDR2 FYNNEI, per germline. CDR3 sequence reads: CASSRITDTQYF. CDR3 nucleotides: TGTGCCAGCAGCCGAATCACAGATACGCAGTATTTT. Complete variable domain (other parts from reference TRBV2 and TRBJ2-3): EPEVTQTPSHQVTQMGQEVILRCVPISNHLYFYWYRQILGQKVEFLVSFYNNEISEKSEIFDDQFSVERPDGSNFTLKIRSTKLEDSAMYFCASSRITDTQYFGPGTRLTVL.

At least ten counts were recorded for this clonotype. V gene TRBV28 combines with J gene TRBJ2-5, with a weak D call TRBD1 (6 bases). Trimming removed 5 bases from V and 0 bases from J, with 13 bases in between. The germline V gene has CDR1 MDHEN and CDR2 SYDVKM. The CDR3 runs 15 residues. The CDR3 DNA reads as TGTGCCAGCAGTGCGGACAGATTACACCAAGAGACCCAGTACTTC. Translation gives CASSADRLHQETQYF.

The V gene is TRBV5-5, the J gene TRBJ2-1; 7 bases fit TRBD2. V was pared by 3 bases and J by 14 bases, with 5 bases of the junction left unmatched. CDR1 and CDR2 (germline): SGHKS, YYEKEE (reference sequence). The CDR3 totals 11 residues. CDR3 sequence (DNA): TGTGCCAGCAGCTCGACCCGGGGGGAGTTCTTC. Translated: CASSSTRGEFF.

Many counts were recorded for this clonotype. V and J are TRBV29-1 and TRBJ2-5; perhaps D is TRBD1 or TRBD2 (5 bases each). CDR1 and CDR2 from the germline V gene are SQVTM and ANQGSEA. V lost 5 bases to trimming and J lost 3 bases, with 10 bases between them. CDR3 size: 12 residues. CDR3 DNA sequence: TGCAGCGTTTCCGGGACGGAAGAGACCCAGTACTTC. Its translation is CSVSGTEETQYF.

This clonotype was seen at least ten times. This chain joins TRBV7-3 and TRBJ2-1, with D uncertain. Trimming left V 4 bases short and J 3 bases short, with 10 bases between. The CDR3 is 14 amino acids. Germline values: CDR1 SGHTA, CDR2 FQGTGA. Here the CDR3 reads CASSSTYSYNEQFF. DNA of the CDR3: TGTGCCAGCAGCTCAACCTACAGCTACAATGAGCAGTTCTTC.

This clonotype was detected only a few times. The genes are TRBV4-3 and TRBJ2-1, with 13 nucleotides matching TRBD2. Germline CDR1 LGHNA, CDR2 YSLEER. V gave up 4 bases and J gave up 7 bases; unmatched junction bases: 4. The CDR3 extends over 15 amino acids. DNA of the CDR3: TGCGCCAGCAGCCGTGGACTAGCGGGAGCAAATGAGCAGTTCTTC. Translated: CASSRGLAGANEQFF.

This clonotype has just one count. The chain employs TRBV15 and TRBJ2-2; 7 bases agree with TRBD1. Germline loops: CDR1 LNHNV, CDR2 YYDKDF (reference sequence). This CDR3 spans 16 amino acids. V was clipped by 1 base and J by 4 bases; unmatched bases: 6. CDR3 DNA sequence: TGTGCCACCAGCAGAGTGAGGGGGCGAGGCACCGGGGAGCTGTTTTTT. This gives the protein CATSRVRGRGTGELFF.

This clonotype was picked up a small number of times. The chain links TRBV20-1 to TRBJ2-1, with TRBD2 identical over 12 bases. Germline CDR1 reads DFQATT; CDR2 reads SNEGSKA (reference sequence). The CDR3 spans 17 residues. V lost 5 bases and J lost 0; bases outside the gene matches: 8. In nucleotides, the CDR3 is TGCAGTGCTCCCCCTGGACTAGCGGGGAACTCCTACAATGAGCAGTTCTTC. This sequence encodes CSAPPGLAGNSYNEQFF.

The V and J genes are TRBV20-1 and TRBJ1-1; 7 bases are a match to TRBD1. This CDR3 region has 14 residues. Germline CDR1 is DFQATT and CDR2 is SNEGSKA (reference sequence). CDR3 region: CRVRQGSGNTEAFF. The DNA for the CDR3 is TGCAGGGTACGACAGGGTTCGGGAAACACTGAAGCTTTCTTT.

This clonotype was seen many times. The rearrangement uses TRBV7-2 and TRBJ2-3; TRBD2 matches at 9 bases. Germline CDR1 and CDR2: SGHTA and FQGNSA. After removal of 1 base from V and 3 bases from J, the junction contained 5 bases not matched to a gene. The CDR3 loop spans 16 amino acids. The CDR3 region is CASSLGGLARTDTQYF. Here the CDR3 DNA reads TGTGCCAGCAGCTTAGGTGGACTAGCGAGGACAGATACGCAGTATTTT.

This clonotype was observed at least ten times. The J gene is TRBJ1-1, the V gene TRBV30; maybe TRBD1 (6 bases). The length of the CDR3 is 14 residues. The V gene's germline CDR1 is GTSNPN and CDR2 SVGIG (reference sequence). Trimming shortened V by 2 bases and J by 0 bases, and 10 bases separated the two germline ends. The DNA of the CDR3 is TGTGCCTGGAGTTACAGGGCAATGAACACTGAAGCTTTCTTT. It translates to CAWSYRAMNTEAFF.

V gene TRBV9 combines with J gene TRBJ2-1; 9 nucleotides line up with TRBD2. Trimming cost V 4 bases and J 8 bases; bases outside gene matches: 13. Germline V gives CDR1 SGDLS, CDR2 YYNGEE. The CDR3 has 16 amino acids. The CDR3 coding sequence is TGTGCCAGCAGCCTCGTTCCCGGGACTAGCCGCTATGAGCAGTTCTTC. This encodes CASSLVPGTSRYEQFF.

This chain connects TRBV2 to TRBJ1-5; D is possibly TRBD1 (6 bases). The germline V gene has CDR1 SNHLY and CDR2 FYNNEI. This CDR3 is built from 14 residues. V was shortened by 7 bases and J by 4 bases, with 14 bases between the two germline ends. Here the CDR3 DNA reads TGTGCCAGCAATAGGGCAGGGACAAATCAGCCCCAGCATTTT. Translating gives CASNRAGTNQPQHF.

This clonotype was observed many times. The chain uses TRBV9 and TRBJ2-1; no firm D call. The CDR3 sequence is 15 residues long. V was trimmed by 3 bases and J by 4 bases, leaving 14 bases between them. Germline-derived CDR1 and CDR2 are SGDLS and YYNGEE. The CDR3 protein is CASSATTLSYNEQFF. CDR3 nucleotides: TGTGCCAGCAGCGCCACAACACTGTCATACAATGAGCAGTTCTTC.

This clonotype was recorded many times. The chain couples TRBV2 to TRBJ1-5; D possibly corresponds to TRBD1 (5 bases). The V end was cut by 5 bases, the J end by 3 bases, with 8 bases between. CDR1 is SNHLY, CDR2 FYNNEI, per germline. This CDR3 comprises 13 residues. CDR3 in DNA: TGTGCCAGCAGTCAGGGAAACAATCAGCCCCAGCATTTT. Amino acids: CASSQGNNQPQHF.

This clonotype was counted many times. The V and J genes are TRBV2 and TRBJ1-2; perhaps TRBD1 as D (6 bases). V was shortened by 0 bases and J by 5 bases, with 13 bases between the two germline ends. The CDR3 spans 15 residues. Germline V gene data show CDR1 as SNHLY and CDR2 as FYNNEI. For the CDR3, the DNA is TGTGCCAGCAGTGAAGCCGGGGGCCCGTTATATGGCTACACCTTC. Translating gives CASSEAGGPLYGYTF.

There are a few counts of this clonotype. The rearrangement uses TRBV9 and TRBJ2-7, with TRBD2 identical over 8 bases. The CDR3 is 14 amino acids. Germline assignment: CDR1 SGDLS and CDR2 YYNGEE. Trimming took 0 bases from V and 5 from J; bases not matched to a gene: 4. This chain's CDR3 is CASSVAPGGDEQYF. Written as DNA, the CDR3 is TGTGCCAGCAGCGTAGCCCCGGGGGGGGACGAGCAGTACTTC.

V and J are TRBV10-3 and TRBJ2-5, with D possibly matching TRBD1 (7 bases). Germline V lookup: CDR1 ENHRY, CDR2 SYGVKD. CDR3 length equals 13 residues. V was shortened by 8 bases and J by 3 bases, with 13 bases between the two germline ends. CDR3 sequence (DNA): TGTGCCATCGGGGGGACAGTAGAAGAGACCCAGTACTTC. Translated, it gives CAIGGTVEETQYF.

This clonotype occurred many times. J is TRBJ2-7 and V is TRBV28, with a weak D call TRBD2 (6 bases). V shed 6 bases and J shed 1 base, with 13 bases lying between them. Looked up from germline, CDR1 is MDHEN and CDR2 is SYDVKM. The CDR3 spans 14 residues. The CDR3 DNA reads as TGTGCCAGCAGCCCAGGCGGGATATCCTACGAGCAGTACTTC. This gives the protein CASSPGGISYEQYF. Complete variable domain (other parts from reference TRBV28 and TRBJ2-7): DVKVTQSSRYLVKRTGEKVFLECVQDMDHENMFWYRQDPGLGLRLIYFSYDVKMKEKGDIPEGYSVSREKKERFSLILESASTNQTSMYLCASSPGGISYEQYFGPGTRLTVT.

This clonotype was observed a handful of times. The chain uses TRBV9 and TRBJ1-5; a possible D gene is TRBD1 (5 bases). The CDR3 has 15 amino acids. V was shortened by 0 bases and J by 3 bases, with 10 bases between the two germline ends. Looked up from germline, CDR1 is SGDLS and CDR2 is YYNGEE. The DNA for the CDR3 is TGTGCCAGCAGCGTAGAAGCGGGGGACAATCAGCCCCAGCATTTT. Encoded protein: CASSVEAGDNQPQHF.

In this sample, this clonotype turned up a few times. The rearrangement uses TRBV12-3 or TRBV12-4 and TRBJ2-2; 11 bases match TRBD2. The CDR3 loop spans 16 amino acids. Trimming cost V 3 bases and J 3 bases; bases outside gene matches: 3. CDR3 nucleotide sequence: TGTGCCAGCAGTTTCGAACTAGCGGGGGACACCGGGGAGCTGTTTTTT. It translates to CASSFELAGDTGELFF.

V is TRBV19 and J is TRBJ2-5; 10 positions match TRBD1. The germline V gene encodes CDR1 LNHDA and CDR2 SQIVND (reference sequence). J gave up 2 bases and V 0 bases, and 6 bases lay outside the gene matches. This CDR3 is built from 17 residues. The CDR3 DNA reads TGTGCCAGTAGTATAGATACCGGACAGGGGGGACAAGAGACCCAGTACTTC. Its protein product is CASSIDTGQGGQETQYF.

This clonotype occurred many times. The chain recombines TRBV5-1 with TRBJ2-3; the D call may be TRBD1 or TRBD2 (5 bases each). Germline CDR1 SGHRS, CDR2 YFSETQ. Trimming took off 3 bases at V and 7 bases at J, with 12 bases between the two ends. The CDR3 runs 13 residues. The CDR3 region has the DNA TGCGCCAGCAGCTGGGGACCTACGAATACGCAGTATTTT. Translating it yields CASSWGPTNTQYF.